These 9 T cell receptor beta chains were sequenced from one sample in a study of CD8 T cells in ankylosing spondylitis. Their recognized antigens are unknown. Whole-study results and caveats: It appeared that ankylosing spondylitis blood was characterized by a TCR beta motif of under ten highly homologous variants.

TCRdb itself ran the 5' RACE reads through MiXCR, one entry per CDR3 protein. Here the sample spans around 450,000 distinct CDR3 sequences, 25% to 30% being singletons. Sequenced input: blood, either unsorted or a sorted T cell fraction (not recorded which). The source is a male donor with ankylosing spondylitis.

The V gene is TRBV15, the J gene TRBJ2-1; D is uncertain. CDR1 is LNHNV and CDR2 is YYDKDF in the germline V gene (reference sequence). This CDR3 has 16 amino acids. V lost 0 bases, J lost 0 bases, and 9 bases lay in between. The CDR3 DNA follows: TGTGCCACCAGCAGAGATTATGAAAGCTCCTACAATGAGCAGTTCTTC. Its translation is CATSRDYESSYNEQFF.

CDR3 nucleotides: TGTGCCAGTACCATGATGGGAGGTGTCTATGGCTACACCTTC. Protein product: CASTMMGGVYGYTF. The V call is TRBV19, the J call TRBJ1-2, with unresolved D. Trimming removed 7 bases at V and 4 bases at J, with 16 bases between. Germline V gives CDR1 LNHDA, CDR2 SQIVND (reference sequence). This CDR3 has 14 residues.

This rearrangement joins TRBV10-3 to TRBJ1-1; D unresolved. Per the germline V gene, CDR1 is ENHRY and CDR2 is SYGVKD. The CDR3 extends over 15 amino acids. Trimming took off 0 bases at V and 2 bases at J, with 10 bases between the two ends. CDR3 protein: CAISESGQSNTEAFF. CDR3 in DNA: TGTGCCATCAGTGAGTCAGGGCAGAGTAACACTGAAGCTTTCTTT.

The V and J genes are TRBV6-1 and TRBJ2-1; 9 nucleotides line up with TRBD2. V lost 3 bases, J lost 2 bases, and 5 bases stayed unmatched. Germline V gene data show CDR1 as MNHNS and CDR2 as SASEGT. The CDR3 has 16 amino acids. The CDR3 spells CASSDQSSGAYNEQFF. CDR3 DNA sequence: TGTGCCAGCAGTGACCAATCTAGCGGGGCCTACAATGAGCAGTTCTTC.

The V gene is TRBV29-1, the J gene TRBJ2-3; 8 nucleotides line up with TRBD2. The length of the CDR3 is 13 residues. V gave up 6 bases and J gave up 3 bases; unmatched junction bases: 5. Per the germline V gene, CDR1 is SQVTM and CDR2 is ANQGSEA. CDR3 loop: CSVSGSGTDTQYF. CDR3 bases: TGCAGCGTAAGCGGGAGCGGGACAGATACGCAGTATTTT.

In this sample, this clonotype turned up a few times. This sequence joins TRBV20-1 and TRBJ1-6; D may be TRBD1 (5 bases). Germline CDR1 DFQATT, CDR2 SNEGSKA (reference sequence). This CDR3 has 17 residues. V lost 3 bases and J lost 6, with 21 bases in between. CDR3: CSASPRGTFNRNSPLHF. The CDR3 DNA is TGCAGTGCTAGTCCACGAGGGACCTTCAATCGTAATTCACCCCTCCACTTT.

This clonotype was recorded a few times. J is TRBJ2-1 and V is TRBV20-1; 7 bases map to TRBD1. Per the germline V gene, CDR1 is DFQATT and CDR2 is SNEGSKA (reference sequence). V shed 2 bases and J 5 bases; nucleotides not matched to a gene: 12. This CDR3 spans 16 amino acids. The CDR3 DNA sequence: TGCAGTGCTAGACTCCGGAGACAGGGCCAGAACAATGAGCAGTTCTTC. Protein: CSARLRRQGQNNEQFF.

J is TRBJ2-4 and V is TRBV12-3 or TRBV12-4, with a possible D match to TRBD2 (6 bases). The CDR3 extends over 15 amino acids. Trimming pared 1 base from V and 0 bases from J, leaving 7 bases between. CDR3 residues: CASSLVSGAKNIQYF. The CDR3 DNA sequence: TGTGCCAGCAGTTTAGTTAGCGGAGCCAAAAACATTCAGTACTTC.

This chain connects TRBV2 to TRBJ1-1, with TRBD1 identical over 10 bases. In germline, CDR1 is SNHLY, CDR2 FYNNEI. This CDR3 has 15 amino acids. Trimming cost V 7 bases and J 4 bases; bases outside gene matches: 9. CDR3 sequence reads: CASTERQGASTEAFF. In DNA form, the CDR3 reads TGTGCCAGCACGGAGAGACAGGGGGCGAGCACTGAAGCTTTCTTT.